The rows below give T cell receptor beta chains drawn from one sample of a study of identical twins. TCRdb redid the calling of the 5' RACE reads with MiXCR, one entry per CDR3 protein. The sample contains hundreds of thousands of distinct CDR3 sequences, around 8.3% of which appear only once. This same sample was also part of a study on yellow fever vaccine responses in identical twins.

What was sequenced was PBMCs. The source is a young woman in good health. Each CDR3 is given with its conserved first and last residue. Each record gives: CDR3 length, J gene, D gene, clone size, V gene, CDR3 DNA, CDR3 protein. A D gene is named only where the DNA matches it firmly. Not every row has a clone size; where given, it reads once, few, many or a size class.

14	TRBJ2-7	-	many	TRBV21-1	TGTGCCAGCAGCAAGGGGACAGGGTCCTACGAGCAGTACTTC	CASSKGTGSYEQYF
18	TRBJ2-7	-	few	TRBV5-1	TGCGCCAGCAGCTTGATCCCCACGCTTGCAGGGTGGCTGTACGAGCAGTACTTC	CASSLIPTLAGWLYEQYF
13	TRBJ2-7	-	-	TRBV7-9	TGTGCCAGCACCCCCGAGGCCGGTTACGAGCAGTACTTC	CASTPEAGYEQYF
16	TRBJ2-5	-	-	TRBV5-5	TGTGCCAGCAGCTTGGGCGGCGCGAGCTGGAAAGAGACCCAGTACTTC	CASSLGGASWKETQYF
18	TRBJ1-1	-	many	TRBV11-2	TGTGCCAGCAGCTTAGTCCCTTGGGAGGGTAAGAAGTCGGCTGAAGCTTTCTTT	CASSLVPWEGKKSAEAFF
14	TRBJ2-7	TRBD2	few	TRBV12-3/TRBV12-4	TGTGCCAGCAGCCATAGCGGGGCGACCTACGAGCAGTACTTC	CASSHSGATYEQYF
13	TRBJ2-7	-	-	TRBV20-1	TGCAGTGCTACCATTAGGACCGGGGGCGAGCAGTACTTC	CSATIRTGGEQYF
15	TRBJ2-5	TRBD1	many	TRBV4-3	TGCGCCAGCAGCCAACAGGGACAGATCCAAGAGACCCAGTACTTC	CASSQQGQIQETQYF
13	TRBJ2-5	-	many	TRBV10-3	TGTGCCACCAGACTACCTGTCCAAGAGACCCAGTACTTC	CATRLPVQETQYF
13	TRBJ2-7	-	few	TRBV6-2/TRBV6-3	TGTGCCAGTTCTGTTCTAGCGCCGGCCGAGCAGTACTTC	CASSVLAPAEQYF
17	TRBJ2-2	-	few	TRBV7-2	TGTGCCAGCAGCTTTCCCCTGGACAGCGCGAACACCGGGGAGCTGTTTTTT	CASSFPLDSANTGELFF
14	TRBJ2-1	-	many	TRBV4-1	TGCGCCAGCAGCCAAGCACAGGGTGACAATGAGCAGTTCTTC	CASSQAQGDNEQFF
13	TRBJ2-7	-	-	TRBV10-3	TGTGCCATCACAGGGGCCGTTGGATACGAGCAGTACTTC	CAITGAVGYEQYF
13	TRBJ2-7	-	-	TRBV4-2	TGTGCCAGCAGCCAAGAACAGACATACGAGCAGTACTTC	CASSQEQTYEQYF
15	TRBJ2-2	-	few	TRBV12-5	TGTGCTAGTGGTTTGGTACTCGCGGGCACCGGGGAGCTGTTTTTT	CASGLVLAGTGELFF
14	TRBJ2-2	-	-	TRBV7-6	TGTGCCAGCAGCTTCGAAGCCAACACCGGGGAGCTGTTTTTT	CASSFEANTGELFF
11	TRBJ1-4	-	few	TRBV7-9	TGTGCCAGCAGCTTTGTGGAAAAACTGTTTTTT	CASSFVEKLFF
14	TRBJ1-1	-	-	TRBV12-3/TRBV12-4	TGTGCCAGCAGCCCCGTTCTTTTGAACACTGAAGCTTTCTTT	CASSPVLLNTEAFF